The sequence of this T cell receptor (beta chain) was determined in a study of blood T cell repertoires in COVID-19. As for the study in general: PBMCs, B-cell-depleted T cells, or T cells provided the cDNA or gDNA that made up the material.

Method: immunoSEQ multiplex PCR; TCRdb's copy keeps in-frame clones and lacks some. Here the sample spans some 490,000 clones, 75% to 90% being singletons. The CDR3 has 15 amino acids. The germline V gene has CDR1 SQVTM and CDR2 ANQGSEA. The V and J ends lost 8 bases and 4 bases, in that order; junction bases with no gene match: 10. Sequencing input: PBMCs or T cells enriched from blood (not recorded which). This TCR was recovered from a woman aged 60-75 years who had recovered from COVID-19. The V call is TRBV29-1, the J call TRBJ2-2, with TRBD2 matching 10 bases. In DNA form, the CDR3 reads TGCAGCACCCGAAGCGGGGGGGCCGCCACCGGGGAGCTGTTTTTT. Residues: CSTRSGGAATGELFF.